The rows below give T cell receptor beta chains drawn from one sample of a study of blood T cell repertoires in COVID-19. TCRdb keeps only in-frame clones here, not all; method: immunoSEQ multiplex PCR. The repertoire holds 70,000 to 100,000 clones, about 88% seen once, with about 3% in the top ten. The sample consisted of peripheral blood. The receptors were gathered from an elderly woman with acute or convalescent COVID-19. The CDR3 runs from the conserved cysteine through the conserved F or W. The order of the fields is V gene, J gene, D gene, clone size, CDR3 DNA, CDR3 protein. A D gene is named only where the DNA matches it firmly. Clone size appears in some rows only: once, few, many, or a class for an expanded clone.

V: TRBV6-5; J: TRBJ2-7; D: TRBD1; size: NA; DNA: TGTGCCAGCAGTTACTATGTGGGGACAGTCATTTCCGAGCAGTACTTC; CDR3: CASSYYVGTVISEQYF
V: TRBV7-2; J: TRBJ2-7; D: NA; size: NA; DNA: TGTGCCAGCAGCTTAGGCGGGATTGGGTGGGAGCAGTACTTC; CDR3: CASSLGGIGWEQYF
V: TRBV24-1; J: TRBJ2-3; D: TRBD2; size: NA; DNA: TGTGCCACCAGTGGCACTAGCGGACTACCTAGCACAGATACGCAGTATTTT; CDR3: CATSGTSGLPSTDTQYF
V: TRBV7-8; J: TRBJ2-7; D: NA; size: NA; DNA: TGTGCCAGCAGCTCGCGTCTCCGAGGTTACGATCAGTACTTC; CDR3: CASSSRLRGYDQYF
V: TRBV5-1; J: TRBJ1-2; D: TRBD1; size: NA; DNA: TGCGCCAGCACCGAATCACCGGACAGGCGTACCTTAACCTTC; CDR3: CASTESPDRRTLTF
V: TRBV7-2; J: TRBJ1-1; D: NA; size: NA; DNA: TGTGCCAGCAGCTTCGGGAGGGCATACACTGAAGCTTTCTTT; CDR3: CASSFGRAYTEAFF
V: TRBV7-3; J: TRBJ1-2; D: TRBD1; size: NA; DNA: TGTGCCAGCAGCCAGACGGGACAGGGCTATGGCTACACCTTC; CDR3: CASSQTGQGYGYTF
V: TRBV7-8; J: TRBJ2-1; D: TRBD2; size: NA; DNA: TGTGCCAGCAGCTTACCAGCGGGAACCTCCAATGAGCAGTTCTTC; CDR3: CASSLPAGTSNEQFF
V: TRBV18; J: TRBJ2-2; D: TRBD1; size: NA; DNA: TGTGCCAGCTCACCAGACAGGGTCGGTTACACCGGGGAGCTGTTTTTT; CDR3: CASSPDRVGYTGELFF
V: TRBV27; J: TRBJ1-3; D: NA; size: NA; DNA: TGTGCCAGCATCCAGGGGCCAGCCTCTCCTACTGGAAACACCATATATTTT; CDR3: CASIQGPASPTGNTIYF
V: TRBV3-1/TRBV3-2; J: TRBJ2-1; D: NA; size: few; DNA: TGTGCCACCGGTGCTCGGAGGGAGGTTAGCGATGAGCAGTTCTTC; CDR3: CATGARREVSDEQFF
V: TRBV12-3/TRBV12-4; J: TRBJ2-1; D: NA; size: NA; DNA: TGTGCCAGCAGTACCCGACAGAACAATGAGCAGTTCTTC; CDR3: CASSTRQNNEQFF
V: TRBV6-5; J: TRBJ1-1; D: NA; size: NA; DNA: TGTGCCAGCAGCCAAGACAGCAGGGGCGTTGAAGCTTTCTTT; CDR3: CASSQDSRGVEAFF
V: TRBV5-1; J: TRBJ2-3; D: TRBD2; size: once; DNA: TGCGCCAGCAGCTGGGCGGGGGGAAGCACAGATACGCAGTATTTT; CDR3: CASSWAGGSTDTQYF
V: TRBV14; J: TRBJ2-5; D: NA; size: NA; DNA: TGTGCCAGCAGCCAAGATTACGGGGGAGGAGAGACCCAGTACTTC; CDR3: CASSQDYGGGETQYF
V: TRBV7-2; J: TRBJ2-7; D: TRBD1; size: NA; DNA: TGTGCCAGCAGCTTAGTACAGGGGGCCTACGAGCAGTACTTC; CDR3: CASSLVQGAYEQYF
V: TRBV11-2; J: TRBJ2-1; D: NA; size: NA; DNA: TGTGCCAGCAGCATAGGAGCTAGCTCCTACAATGAGCAGTTCTTC; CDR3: CASSIGASSYNEQFF
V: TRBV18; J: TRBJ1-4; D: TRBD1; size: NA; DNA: TGTGCCAGCTCACCACCCGGACAGGTTAATGAAAAACTGTTTTTT; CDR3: CASSPPGQVNEKLFF
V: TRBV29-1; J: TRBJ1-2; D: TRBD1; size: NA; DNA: TGCAGCGCTGGGACAGGGAAAGCCTTC; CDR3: CSAGTGKAF
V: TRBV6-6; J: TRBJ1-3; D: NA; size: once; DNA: TGTGCCAGCAGGAGAGGGAACACCATATATTTT; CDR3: CASRRGNTIYF
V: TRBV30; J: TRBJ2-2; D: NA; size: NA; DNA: TGTGCCTGGAGTGTACTATCCACCGGGGAGCTGTTTTTT; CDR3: CAWSVLSTGELFF
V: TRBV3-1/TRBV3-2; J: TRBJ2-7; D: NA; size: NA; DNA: TGTGCCAGCAGCCCATTGTCGGGGAACGAGCAGTACTTC; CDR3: CASSPLSGNEQYF
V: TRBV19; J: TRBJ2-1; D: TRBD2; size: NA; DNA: TGTGCCAGTAGTATAGATCGGTCAGGGACTAGCGGGAGGGGCTACAATGAGCAGTTCTTC; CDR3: CASSIDRSGTSGRGYNEQFF
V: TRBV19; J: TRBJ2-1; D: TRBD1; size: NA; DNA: TGTGCCAGTAGTATTCGACAGGGCTACAATGAGCAGTTCTTC; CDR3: CASSIRQGYNEQFF
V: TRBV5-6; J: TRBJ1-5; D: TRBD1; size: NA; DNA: TGTGCCAGCAGCTCCCTGGGGACAGGGAATCAGCCCCAGCATTTT; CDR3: CASSSLGTGNQPQHF
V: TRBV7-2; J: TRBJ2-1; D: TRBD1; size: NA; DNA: TGTGCCAGCAGCCGGACAGGGCGAGACAATGAGCAGTTCTTC; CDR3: CASSRTGRDNEQFF
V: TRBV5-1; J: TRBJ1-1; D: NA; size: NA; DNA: TGCGCCAGCAGCTTATCAACAGTAGACACTGAAGCTTTCTTT; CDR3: CASSLSTVDTEAFF
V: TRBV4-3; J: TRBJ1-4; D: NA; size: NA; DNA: TGCGCCAGCAGCCAGGGGGGACTGGGGGCTAATGAAAAACTGTTTTTT; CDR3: CASSQGGLGANEKLFF
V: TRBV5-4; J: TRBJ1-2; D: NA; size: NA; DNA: TGTGCCAGCAGCTTGCCAGGGCCGAACTATGGCTACACCTTC; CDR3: CASSLPGPNYGYTF
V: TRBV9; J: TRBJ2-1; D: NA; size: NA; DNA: TGTGCCAGCAGCGTAGCAGGGGACTCCTACAATGAGCAGTTCTTC; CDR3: CASSVAGDSYNEQFF
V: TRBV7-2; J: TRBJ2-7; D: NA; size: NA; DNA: TGTGCCAGCAGCTTAGAGATTGGGGGGAGAGAATACTTC; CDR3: CASSLEIGGREYF
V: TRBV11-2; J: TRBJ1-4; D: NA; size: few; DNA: TGTGCCAGCAGCTTAGTTCGGAGGTCTAATGAAAAACTGTTTTTT; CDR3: CASSLVRRSNEKLFF
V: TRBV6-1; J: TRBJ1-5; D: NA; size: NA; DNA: TGTGCCAGCAGTGAAGCTGGGGGGAGCAATCAGCCCCAGCATTTT; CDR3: CASSEAGGSNQPQHF
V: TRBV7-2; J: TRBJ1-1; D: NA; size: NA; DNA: TGTGCCAGCAGCTTAGATACAGGGAACACTGAAGCTTTCTTT; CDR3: CASSLDTGNTEAFF
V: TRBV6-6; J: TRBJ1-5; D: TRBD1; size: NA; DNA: TGTGCCAGCAGTTACCCGGACAGGGGACTAAATCAGCCCCAGCATTTT; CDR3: CASSYPDRGLNQPQHF
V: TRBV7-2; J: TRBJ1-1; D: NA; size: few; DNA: TGTGCCAGCAGCTTAAGCGGGAACACTGAAGCTTTCTTT; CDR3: CASSLSGNTEAFF
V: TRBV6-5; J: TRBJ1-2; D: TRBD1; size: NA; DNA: TGTGCCAGCAGACTCAACAGGGGGCAGGACTATGGCTACACCTTC; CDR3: CASRLNRGQDYGYTF
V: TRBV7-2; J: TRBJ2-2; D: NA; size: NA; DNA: TGTGCCAGCAGCTTAGCCAGACTGAACACCGGGGAGCTGTTTTTT; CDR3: CASSLARLNTGELFF
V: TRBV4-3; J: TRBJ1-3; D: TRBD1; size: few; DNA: TGCGCCAGCAGCGAGGCCCTGGGACAGGGGGCGGACTACTCTGGAAACACCATATATTTT; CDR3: CASSEALGQGADYSGNTIYF
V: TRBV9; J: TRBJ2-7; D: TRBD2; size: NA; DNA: TGTGCCAGCAGCGCGGGACTAGCGGGCTACGAGCAGTACTTC; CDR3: CASSAGLAGYEQYF
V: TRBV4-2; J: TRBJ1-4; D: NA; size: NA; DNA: TGTGCCAGCAGCCAAGCTCAGGGGAAGGGGGAAAAACTGTTTTTT; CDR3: CASSQAQGKGEKLFF
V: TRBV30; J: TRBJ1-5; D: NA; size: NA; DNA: TGTGCCTGGAGTGCCAGTTGGACAGTGGATCAGCCCCAGCATTTT; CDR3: CAWSASWTVDQPQHF
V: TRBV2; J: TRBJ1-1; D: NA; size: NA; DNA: TGTGCCAGCAGTGAACAGGGGCCTTTCGGCTCTGAAGCTTTCTTT; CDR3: CASSEQGPFGSEAFF
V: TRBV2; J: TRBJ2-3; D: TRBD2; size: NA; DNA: TGTGCCACCTCCGGGACTAGCGGTACAGATACGCAGTATTTT; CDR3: CATSGTSGTDTQYF
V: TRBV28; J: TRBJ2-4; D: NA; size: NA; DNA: TGTGCCAGCAGTGATCCGGGCATTCAGTACTTC; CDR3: CASSDPGIQYF
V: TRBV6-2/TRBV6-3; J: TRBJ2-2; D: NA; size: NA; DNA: TGTGCCAGCAGTTATCCAGCGGTACACGGGGAGCTGTTTTTT; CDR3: CASSYPAVHGELFF
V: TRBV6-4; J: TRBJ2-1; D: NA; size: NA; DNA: TGTGCCAGCAGTTTGGAGGCTAGCAATGAGCAGTTCTTC; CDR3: CASSLEASNEQFF
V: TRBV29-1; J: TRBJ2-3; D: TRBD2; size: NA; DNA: TGCAGCGTTTCTGGACTAGCGGGAGGGCAACCCAGGTCCGATACGCAGTATTTT; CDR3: CSVSGLAGGQPRSDTQYF
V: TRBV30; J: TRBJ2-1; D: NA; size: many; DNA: TGTGCCTGGAGTGTAAGGGGCGGCATTAGGAATGAGCAGTTCTTC; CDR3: CAWSVRGGIRNEQFF
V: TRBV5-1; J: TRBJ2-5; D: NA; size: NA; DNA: TGCGCCAGCAGCTTGTTTACGGAGGCGATTGAGACCCAGTACTTC; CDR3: CASSLFTEAIETQYF
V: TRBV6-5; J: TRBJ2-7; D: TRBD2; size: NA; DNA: TGTGCCAGCAGTCATTCTGGGGGGGGGTACGAGCAGTACTTC; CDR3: CASSHSGGGYEQYF
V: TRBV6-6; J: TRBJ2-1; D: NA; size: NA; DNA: TGTGCCAGCAGTCCCCCAGGGAGGTCCTACAATGAGCAGTTCTTC; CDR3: CASSPPGRSYNEQFF
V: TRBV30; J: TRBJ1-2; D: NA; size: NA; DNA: TGTGTCTGGAGTCCACAGGTTGGCTACACCTTC; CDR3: CVWSPQVGYTF
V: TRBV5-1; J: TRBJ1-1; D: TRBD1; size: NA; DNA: TGCGCCAGCAGCTTGGAGGGGACAGGGACGAACACTGAAGCTTTCTTT; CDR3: CASSLEGTGTNTEAFF